This T cell receptor (beta chain) appears in the sequencing data of a study of CD8+CD57+ T cells in acquired aplastic anemia. Regarding this clonotype: The germline gene is not matched at one end of the junction; a read error may be the cause.

For CDR3 and TCR beta VDJ profiling, genomic DNA was the template used. TCRdb reprocessed the reads with MiXCR, giving one entry per CDR3 protein. The sample holds approximately 190,000 distinct CDR3 sequences; more than 45% are singletons and the top ten take about 8.8%. By flow cytometry, patients selected for sequencing had shown an expansion of CD8+CD57+ cells. Sequenced sample: sorted CD4+, CD8+, or CD8+CD57+ T cells (not recorded which) from PBMCs. The clonotype was recovered from a human donor with aplastic anemia.

CDR3 loop: CVSSPTDRDTQYF. For the CDR3, the DNA is TGTGTCAGCAGCCCAACAGACAGAGATACGCAGTATTTT. The rearrangement uses TRBV7-3 and TRBJ2-3; a possible D gene is TRBD1 (5 bases). Germline assignment: CDR1 SGHTA and CDR2 FQGTGA. The CDR3 is made up of 13 amino acids.